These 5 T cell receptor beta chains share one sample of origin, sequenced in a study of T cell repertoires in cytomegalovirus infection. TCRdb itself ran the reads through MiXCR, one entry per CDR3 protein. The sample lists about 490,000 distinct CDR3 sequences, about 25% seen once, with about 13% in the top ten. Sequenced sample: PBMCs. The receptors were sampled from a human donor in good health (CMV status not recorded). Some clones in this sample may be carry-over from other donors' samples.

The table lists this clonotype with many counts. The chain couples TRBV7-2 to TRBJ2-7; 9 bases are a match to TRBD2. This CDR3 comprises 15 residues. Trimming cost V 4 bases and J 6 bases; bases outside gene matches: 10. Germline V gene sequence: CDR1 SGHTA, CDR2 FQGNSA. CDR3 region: CASSSVAGEGVEQYF. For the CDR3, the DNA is TGTGCCAGCAGCTCGGTAGCGGGAGAGGGCGTCGAGCAGTACTTC. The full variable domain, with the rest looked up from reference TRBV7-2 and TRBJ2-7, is GAGVSQSPSNKVTEKGKDVELRCDPISGHTALYWYRQSLGQGLEFLIYFQGNSAPDKSGLPSDRFSAERTGGSVSTLTIQRTQQEDSAVYLCASSSVAGEGVEQYFGPGTRLTVT.

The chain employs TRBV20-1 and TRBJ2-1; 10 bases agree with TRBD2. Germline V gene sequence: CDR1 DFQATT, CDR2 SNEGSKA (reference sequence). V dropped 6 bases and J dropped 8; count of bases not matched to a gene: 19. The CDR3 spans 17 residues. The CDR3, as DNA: TGCAGTGCAAAAAGGGGCACCGGGACTAGCGTCGTCTATGAGCAGTTCTTC. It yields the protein CSAKRGTGTSVVYEQFF.

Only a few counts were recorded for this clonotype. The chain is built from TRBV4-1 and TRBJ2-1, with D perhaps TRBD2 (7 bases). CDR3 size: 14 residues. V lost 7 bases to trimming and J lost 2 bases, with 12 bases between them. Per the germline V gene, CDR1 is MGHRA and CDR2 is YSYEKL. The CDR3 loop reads CASTRGGAYNEQFF. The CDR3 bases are TGCGCCAGCACCCGAGGGGGGGCCTACAATGAGCAGTTCTTC.

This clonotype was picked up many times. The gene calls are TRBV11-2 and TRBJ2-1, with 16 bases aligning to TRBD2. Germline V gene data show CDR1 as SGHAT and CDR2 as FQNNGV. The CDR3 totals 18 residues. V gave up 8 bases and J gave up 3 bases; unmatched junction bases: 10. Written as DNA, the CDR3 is TGTGCCAGCGCACCGGGACTAGCGGGAGGGGTGGTCTACAATGAGCAGTTCTTC. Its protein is CASAPGLAGGVVYNEQFF.

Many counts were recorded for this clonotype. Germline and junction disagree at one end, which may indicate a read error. CDR3 amino acids: CASSPGPTSGGGAWF. CDR3 in DNA: TGTGCCAGCAGCCCCGGCCCCACTAGCGGAGGGGGGGCGTGGTTC. The rearrangement joins TRBV7-2 to TRBJ2-1, with TRBD2 matching 8 bases. The CDR3 has 15 amino acids. Germline V gives CDR1 SGHTA, CDR2 FQGNSA.